This TCR beta chain was sequenced in a study of CD8+ T cells in alopecia areata. Stated treatment: oral pan-JAK inhibitor, 5-10 mg twice daily. This clone has a single count. Sequencing used cDNA as its template, made by extracting RNA and reverse transcribing it. Produced via immunoSEQ multiplex PCR; TCRdb's table is partial and in-frame only. The table records 200,000 to 250,000 clones, 35% to 40% of them present only once. The source material was CD4+ T cells sorted from blood, sampled around week 34, from a patient treated with tofacitinib. This receptor was identified in a human donor with alopecia areata.

CDR3 sequence: CASSIVDSGNYEQYF. CDR3 nucleotide sequence: TGTGCCAGTAGTATAGTTGATAGCGGGAACTACGAGCAGTACTTC. V usage is TRBV19 and J usage is TRBJ2-7; 8 nucleotides agree with TRBD2. This CDR3 has 15 residues. Trimming at V came to 1 base and at J to 3 bases, leaving 5 bases not matched to a gene. The germline CDR1 and CDR2 sequences are LNHDA and SQIVND (reference sequence).